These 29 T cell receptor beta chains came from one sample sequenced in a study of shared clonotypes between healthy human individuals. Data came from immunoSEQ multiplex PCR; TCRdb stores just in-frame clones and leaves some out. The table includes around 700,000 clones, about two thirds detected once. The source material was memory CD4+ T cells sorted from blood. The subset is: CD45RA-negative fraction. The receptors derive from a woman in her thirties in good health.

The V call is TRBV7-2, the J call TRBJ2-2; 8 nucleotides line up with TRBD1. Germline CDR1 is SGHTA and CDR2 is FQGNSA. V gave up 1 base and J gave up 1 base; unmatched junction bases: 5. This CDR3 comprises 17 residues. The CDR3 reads CASSLGFGQGNTGELFF. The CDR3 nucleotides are TGTGCCAGCAGCTTAGGCTTCGGACAGGGGAACACCGGGGAGCTGTTTTTT.

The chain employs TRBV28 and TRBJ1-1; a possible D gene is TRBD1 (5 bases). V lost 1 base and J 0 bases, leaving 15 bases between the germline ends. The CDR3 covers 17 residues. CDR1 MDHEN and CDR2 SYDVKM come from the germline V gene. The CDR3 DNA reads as TGTGCCAGCAGTTTATTCTTGGGACCCGTCATGAACACTGAAGCTTTCTTT. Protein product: CASSLFLGPVMNTEAFF.

The CDR3 sequence: CASSEGTGFAGVTEAFF. CDR3 nucleotide sequence: TGTGCCAGCAGCGAGGGGACAGGATTCGCGGGGGTCACTGAAGCTTTCTTT. This chain uses TRBV5-6 with TRBJ1-1; 8 bases are shared with TRBD1. The CDR3 sequence is 17 residues long. V dropped 4 bases and J dropped 4; count of bases not matched to a gene: 15. CDR1 SGHDT and CDR2 YYEEEE come from the germline V gene. The full variable domain, in which reference TRBV5-6 and TRBJ1-1 provide the parts outside the CDR3, is DAGVTQSPTHLIKTRGQQVTLRCSPKSGHDTVSWYQQALGQGPQFIFQYYEEEERQRGNFPDRFSGHQFPNYSSELNVNALLLGDSALYLCASSEGTGFAGVTEAFFGQGTRLTVV.

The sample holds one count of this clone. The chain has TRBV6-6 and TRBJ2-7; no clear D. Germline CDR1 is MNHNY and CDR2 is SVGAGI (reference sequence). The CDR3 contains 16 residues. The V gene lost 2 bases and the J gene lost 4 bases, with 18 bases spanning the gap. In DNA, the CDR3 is TGTGCCAGCAGTTACGGGCTCTCTCGAGTCCAGTACGAGCAGTACTTC. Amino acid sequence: CASSYGLSRVQYEQYF.

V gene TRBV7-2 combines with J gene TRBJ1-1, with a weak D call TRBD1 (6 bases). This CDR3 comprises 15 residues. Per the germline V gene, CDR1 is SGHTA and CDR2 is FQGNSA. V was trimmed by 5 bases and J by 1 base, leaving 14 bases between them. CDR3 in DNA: TGTGCCAGCAGCCCCTACAGGGAGGCGAACACTGAAGCTTTCTTT. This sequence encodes CASSPYREANTEAFF.

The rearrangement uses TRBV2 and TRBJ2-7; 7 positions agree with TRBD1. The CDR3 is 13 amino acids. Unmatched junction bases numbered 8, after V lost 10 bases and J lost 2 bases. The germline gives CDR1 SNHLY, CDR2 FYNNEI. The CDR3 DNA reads TGTGCCATCGACCGGGACAGTACCTACGAGCAGTACTTC. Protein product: CAIDRDSTYEQYF.

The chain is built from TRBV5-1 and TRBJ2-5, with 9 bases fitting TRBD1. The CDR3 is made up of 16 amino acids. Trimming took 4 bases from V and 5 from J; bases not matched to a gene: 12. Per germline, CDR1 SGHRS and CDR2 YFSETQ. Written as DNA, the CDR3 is TGCGCCAGCAGCCTAGCCCCGGGACAGGGTGGCGAGACCCAGTACTTC. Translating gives CASSLAPGQGGETQYF.

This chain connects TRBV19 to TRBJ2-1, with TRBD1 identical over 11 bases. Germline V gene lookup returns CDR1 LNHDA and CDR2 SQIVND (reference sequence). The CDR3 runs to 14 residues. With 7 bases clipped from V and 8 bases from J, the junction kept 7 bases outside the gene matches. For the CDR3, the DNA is TGTGCCAGTACCCGGACAGGGGGCCGTTATGAGCAGTTCTTC. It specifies CASTRTGGRYEQFF.

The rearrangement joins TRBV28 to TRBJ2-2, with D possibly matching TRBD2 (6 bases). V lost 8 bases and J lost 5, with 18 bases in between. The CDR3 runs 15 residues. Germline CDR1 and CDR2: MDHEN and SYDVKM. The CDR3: CASGIGGVGTGELFF. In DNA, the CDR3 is TGTGCCAGCGGAATTGGAGGGGTTGGGACCGGGGAGCTGTTTTTT. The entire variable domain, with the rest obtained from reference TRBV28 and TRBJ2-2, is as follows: DVKVTQSSRYLVKRTGEKVFLECVQDMDHENMFWYRQDPGLGLRLIYFSYDVKMKEKGDIPEGYSVSREKKERFSLILESASTNQTSMYLCASGIGGVGTGELFFGEGSRLTVL.

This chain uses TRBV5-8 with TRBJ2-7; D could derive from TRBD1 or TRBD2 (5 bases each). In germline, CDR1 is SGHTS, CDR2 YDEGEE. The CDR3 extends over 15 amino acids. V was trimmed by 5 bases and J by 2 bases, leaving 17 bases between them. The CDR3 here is CASSFSYGTPYEQYF. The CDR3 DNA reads TGTGCCAGCAGTTTCTCGTACGGGACGCCCTACGAGCAGTACTTC.

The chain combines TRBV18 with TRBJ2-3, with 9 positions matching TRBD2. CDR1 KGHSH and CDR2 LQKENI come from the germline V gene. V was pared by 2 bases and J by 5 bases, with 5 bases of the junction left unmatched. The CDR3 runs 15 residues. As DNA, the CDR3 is TGTGCCAGCTCACCAGACCTAGCGGGACAAGATACGCAGTATTTT. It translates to CASSPDLAGQDTQYF. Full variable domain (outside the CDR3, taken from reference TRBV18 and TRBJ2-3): NAGVMQNPRHLVRRRGQEARLRCSPMKGHSHVYWYRQLPEEGLKFMVYLQKENIIDESGMPKERFSAEFPKEGPSILRIQQVVRGDSAAYFCASSPDLAGQDTQYFGPGTRLTVL.

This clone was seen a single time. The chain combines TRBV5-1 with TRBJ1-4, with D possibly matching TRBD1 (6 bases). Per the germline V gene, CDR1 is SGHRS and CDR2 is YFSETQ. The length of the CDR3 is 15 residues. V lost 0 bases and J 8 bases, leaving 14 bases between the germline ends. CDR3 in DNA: TGCGCCAGCAGCTTGGGACTTCAGCAGGGGGAAAAACTGTTTTTT. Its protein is CASSLGLQQGEKLFF.

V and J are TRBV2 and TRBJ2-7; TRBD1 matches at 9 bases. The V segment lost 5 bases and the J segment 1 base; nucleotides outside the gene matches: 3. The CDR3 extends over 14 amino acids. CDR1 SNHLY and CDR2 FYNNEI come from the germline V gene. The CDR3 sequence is CASSRTGESYEQYF. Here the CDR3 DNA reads TGTGCCAGCAGTAGGACAGGGGAGTCCTACGAGCAGTACTTC.

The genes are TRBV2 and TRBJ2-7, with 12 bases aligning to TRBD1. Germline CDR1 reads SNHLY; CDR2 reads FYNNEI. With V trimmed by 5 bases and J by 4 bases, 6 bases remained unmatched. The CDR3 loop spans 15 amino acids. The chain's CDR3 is CASSTPGQGAYEQYF. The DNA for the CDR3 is TGTGCCAGCAGTACCCCGGGACAGGGGGCGTACGAGCAGTACTTC. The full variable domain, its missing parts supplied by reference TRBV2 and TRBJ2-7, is EPEVTQTPSHQVTQMGQEVILRCVPISNHLYFYWYRQILGQKVEFLVSFYNNEISEKSEIFDDQFSVERPDGSNFTLKIRSTKLEDSAMYFCASSTPGQGAYEQYFGPGTRLTVT.

The CDR3 loop reads CASSDSTGTRFEKLFF. The CDR3 bases are TGTGCCAGCAGTGACTCCACCGGGACAAGGTTTGAAAAACTGTTTTTT. The chain is built from TRBV25-1 and TRBJ1-4; TRBD1 is a possible D gene (6 bases). V gave up 3 bases and J gave up 7 bases, with 18 bases separating them. Per the germline V gene, CDR1 is MGHDK and CDR2 is SYGVNS. The CDR3 runs 16 residues.

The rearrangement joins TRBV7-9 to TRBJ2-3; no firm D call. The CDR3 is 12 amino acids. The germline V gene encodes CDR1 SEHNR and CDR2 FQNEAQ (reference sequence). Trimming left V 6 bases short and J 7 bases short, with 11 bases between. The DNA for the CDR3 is TGTGCCAGCAGTCGAGAACAACATACGCAGTATTTT. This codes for CASSREQHTQYF.

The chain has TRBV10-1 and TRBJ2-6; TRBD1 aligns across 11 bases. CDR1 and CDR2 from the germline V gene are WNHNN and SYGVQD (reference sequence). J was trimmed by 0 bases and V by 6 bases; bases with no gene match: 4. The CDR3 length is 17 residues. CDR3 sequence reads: CASSIGQGASGANVLTF. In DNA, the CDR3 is TGCGCCAGCAGCATTGGACAGGGGGCCTCTGGGGCCAACGTCCTGACTTTC.

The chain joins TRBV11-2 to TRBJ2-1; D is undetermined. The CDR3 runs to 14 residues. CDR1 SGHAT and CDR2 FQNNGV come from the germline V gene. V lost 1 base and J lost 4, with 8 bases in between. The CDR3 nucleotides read TGTGCCAGCAGCTTAGCGGGTCTATACAATGAGCAGTTCTTC. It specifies CASSLAGLYNEQFF.

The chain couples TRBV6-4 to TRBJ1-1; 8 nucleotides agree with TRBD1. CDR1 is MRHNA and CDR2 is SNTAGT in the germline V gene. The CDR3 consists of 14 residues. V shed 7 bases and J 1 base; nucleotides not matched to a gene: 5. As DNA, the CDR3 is TGTGCCAGCAAGACCGGGACAGGGAACACTGAAGCTTTCTTT. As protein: CASKTGTGNTEAFF.

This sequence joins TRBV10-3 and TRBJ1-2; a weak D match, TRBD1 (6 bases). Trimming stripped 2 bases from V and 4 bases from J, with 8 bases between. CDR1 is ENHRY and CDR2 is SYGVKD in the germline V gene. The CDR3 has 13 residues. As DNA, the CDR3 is TGTGCCATCAGTGAGGACAGGCTCTATGGCTACACCTTC. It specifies CAISEDRLYGYTF.

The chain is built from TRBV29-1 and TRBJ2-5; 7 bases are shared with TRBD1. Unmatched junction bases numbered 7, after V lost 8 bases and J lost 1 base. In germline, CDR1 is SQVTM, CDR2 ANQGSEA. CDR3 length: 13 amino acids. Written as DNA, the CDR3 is TGCAGCATAAACCGGGACAGCCAAGAGACCCAGTACTTC. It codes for CSINRDSQETQYF.

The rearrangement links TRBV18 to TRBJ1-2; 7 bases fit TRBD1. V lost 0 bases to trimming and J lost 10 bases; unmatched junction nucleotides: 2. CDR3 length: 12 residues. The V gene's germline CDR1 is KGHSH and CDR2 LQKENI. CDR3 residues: CASSPPGTVYTF. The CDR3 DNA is TGTGCCAGCTCACCACCGGGGACAGTCTACACCTTC. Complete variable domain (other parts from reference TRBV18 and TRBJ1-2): NAGVMQNPRHLVRRRGQEARLRCSPMKGHSHVYWYRQLPEEGLKFMVYLQKENIIDESGMPKERFSAEFPKEGPSILRIQQVVRGDSAAYFCASSPPGTVYTFGSGTRLTVV.

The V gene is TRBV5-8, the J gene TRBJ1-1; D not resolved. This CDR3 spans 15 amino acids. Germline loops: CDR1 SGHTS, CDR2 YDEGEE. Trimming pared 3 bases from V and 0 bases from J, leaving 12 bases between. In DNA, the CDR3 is TGTGCCAGCAGCTCACAGAGACTGATGAACACTGAAGCTTTCTTT. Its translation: CASSSQRLMNTEAFF.

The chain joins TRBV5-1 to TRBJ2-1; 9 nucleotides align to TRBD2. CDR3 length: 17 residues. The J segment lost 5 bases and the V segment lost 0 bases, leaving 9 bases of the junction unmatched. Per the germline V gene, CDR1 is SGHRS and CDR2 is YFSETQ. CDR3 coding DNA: TGCGCCAGCAGCTTGGTCGGCGGGAGGGCCGGTGACAATGAGCAGTTCTTC. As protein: CASSLVGGRAGDNEQFF.

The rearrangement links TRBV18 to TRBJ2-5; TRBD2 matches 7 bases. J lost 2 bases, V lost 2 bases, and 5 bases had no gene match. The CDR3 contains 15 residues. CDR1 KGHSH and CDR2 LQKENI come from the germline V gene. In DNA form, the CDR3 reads TGTGCCAGCTCACCAGGGGAGGGGATTCAAGAGACCCAGTACTTC. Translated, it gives CASSPGEGIQETQYF.

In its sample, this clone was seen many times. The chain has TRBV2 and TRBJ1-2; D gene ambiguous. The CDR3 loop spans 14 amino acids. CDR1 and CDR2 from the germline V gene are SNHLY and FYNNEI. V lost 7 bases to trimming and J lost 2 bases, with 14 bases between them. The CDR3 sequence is CASTSQLVNYGYTF. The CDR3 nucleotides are TGTGCCAGCACTTCTCAGTTGGTAAACTATGGCTACACCTTC.

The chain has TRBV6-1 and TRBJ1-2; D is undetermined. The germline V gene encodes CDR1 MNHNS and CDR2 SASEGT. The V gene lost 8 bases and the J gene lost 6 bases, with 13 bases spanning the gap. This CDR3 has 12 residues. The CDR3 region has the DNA TGTGCCAGCGAGGGCCCGGCTGATGGCTACACCTTC. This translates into CASEGPADGYTF.

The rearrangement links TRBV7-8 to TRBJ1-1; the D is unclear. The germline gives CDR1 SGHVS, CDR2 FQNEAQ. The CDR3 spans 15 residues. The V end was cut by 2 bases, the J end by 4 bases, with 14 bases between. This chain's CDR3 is CASSLTMREGTEAFF. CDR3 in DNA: TGTGCCAGCAGCTTAACGATGCGGGAAGGCACTGAAGCTTTCTTT.

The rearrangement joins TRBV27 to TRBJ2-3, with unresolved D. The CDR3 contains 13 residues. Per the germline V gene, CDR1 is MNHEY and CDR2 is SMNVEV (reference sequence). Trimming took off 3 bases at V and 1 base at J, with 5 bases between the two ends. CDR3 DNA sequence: TGTGCCAGCAGTTTTGGGGGCACAGATACGCAGTATTTT. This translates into CASSFGGTDTQYF.